This T cell receptor beta chain was captured in a study of control samples from healthy donors and cancer patients. Profiling relied on immunoSEQ multiplex PCR, and the TCRdb table lists in-frame clones only, not all of them. The sample shows 150,000 or so clones, approximately 93% of them seen only once. The CDR3 consists of 16 residues. V was pared by 2 bases and J by 0 bases, with 13 bases between. CDR1 MDHEN and CDR2 SYDVKM come from the germline V gene. What was sequenced was blood. This sequence originates from a man in his forties in good health. V gene TRBV28 combines with J gene TRBJ1-1, with D uncertain. In DNA, the CDR3 is TGTGCCAGCAGTTTAGAAGGGCGTACTTTGAACACTGAAGCTTTCTTT. Translated: CASSLEGRTLNTEAFF.